This T cell receptor beta chain is from a study of cytomegalovirus exposure and HLA in healthy donors. Primers for the PCR totalled 60 Vbeta and 13 Jbeta. TCRdb's copy holds only in-frame clones and misses some; the assay was immunoSEQ multiplex PCR. The top ten clones hold less than 2% of a sample with 150,000 or so clones, roughly 79% of them seen once. V was clipped by 5 bases and J by 2 bases, with 6 bases between them. Germline CDR1 LGHNA, CDR2 YNFKEQ. The length of the CDR3 is 12 residues. Study-level results: CMV serostatus was the only recorded immune exposure for donors.

Of note for this clone: As yet, its antigen is unknown.

This TCR was recovered from a man aged 40-49 years in good health and CMV-seronegative. The chain is built from TRBV4-2 and TRBJ1-1; D is uncertain. The sample consisted of PBMCs. Written as DNA, the CDR3 is TGTGCCAGCAGCGAGGGAAACACTGAAGCTTTCTTT. Its protein product is CASSEGNTEAFF.